These 25 T cell receptor beta chains came from one sample sequenced in a study of blood T cells in healthy people across ages. Sample-barcoded 5' priming and a J-beta primer mix drove a second PCR of roughly 6 to 12 cycles. TCRdb called the 5' RACE reads again in MiXCR, with one record for every CDR3 protein. Here the sample spans 730,000 or so distinct CDR3 sequences, less than 45% being singletons. The sample was blood. The receptor source for this set is an elderly man in good health.

The chain carries TRBV20-1 and TRBJ2-3; 12 bases match TRBD2. Looked up from germline, CDR1 is DFQATT and CDR2 is SNEGSKA (reference sequence). With V trimmed by 6 bases and J by 4 bases, 8 bases remained unmatched. The CDR3 totals 15 residues. CDR3 DNA: TGCAGTGCCCCCGGGACTAGCGGGCATCCAGATACGCAGTATTTT. It yields the protein CSAPGTSGHPDTQYF.

The chain couples TRBV11-2 to TRBJ2-7; D is possibly TRBD1 (6 bases). Germline CDR1 is SGHAT and CDR2 is FQNNGV. The CDR3 loop spans 15 amino acids. Trimming removed 5 bases at V and 4 bases at J, with 18 bases between. CDR3 amino acids: CASSPGPGAGYEQYF. CDR3 in DNA: TGTGCCAGCAGCCCAGGGCCAGGGGCTGGGTACGAGCAGTACTTC.

The table lists this clonotype with a few counts. The gene calls are TRBV12-3 or TRBV12-4 and TRBJ2-3; possible D gene TRBD1, 6 bases. The CDR3 has 13 residues. V lost 7 bases to trimming and J lost 4 bases, with 12 bases between them. The CDR3 spells CASTPGASDTQYF. For the CDR3, the DNA is TGTGCCAGCACCCCAGGGGCATCAGATACGCAGTATTTT.

The V call is TRBV10-3, the J call TRBJ2-5; 9 bases fit TRBD1. This CDR3 has 16 amino acids. Losses at the gene ends were 4 bases for V and 1 base for J; bases not matched to a gene: 7. CDR1 and CDR2 from the germline V gene are ENHRY and SYGVKD. CDR3 protein: CAISGAGQGFQETQYF. CDR3 DNA: TGTGCCATCAGTGGGGCGGGACAGGGCTTCCAAGAGACCCAGTACTTC.

This chain links TRBV9 with TRBJ2-1; 14 bases are a match to TRBD2. The CDR3 has 19 amino acids. Germline V gives CDR1 SGDLS, CDR2 YYNGEE. Trimming at V came to 4 bases and at J to 2 bases, leaving 11 bases not matched to a gene. CDR3 sequence: CASSLIRTSGRFPYNEQFF. DNA of the CDR3: TGTGCCAGCAGCTTAATACGGACTAGCGGGAGGTTCCCCTACAATGAGCAGTTCTTC.

The rearrangement links TRBV6-5 to TRBJ2-3; 7 nucleotides agree with TRBD1. CDR1 is MNHEY, CDR2 SVGAGI, per germline. The CDR3 length is 12 residues. Trimming removed 8 bases from V and 3 bases from J; junction bases left unmatched: 2. CDR3 bases: TGTGCCAGCCAGGGACAGACAGATACGCAGTATTTT. It is translated as CASQGQTDTQYF.

J is TRBJ1-2 and V is TRBV7-2; maybe TRBD1 (6 bases). V lost 5 bases, J lost 8 bases, and 24 bases lay in between. Per germline, CDR1 SGHTA and CDR2 FQGNSA. The CDR3 is made up of 16 amino acids. Here the CDR3 DNA reads TGTGCCAGCAGCAGGAGGCGGGGGCGGTCACTAGGAGGCTACACCTTC. It is translated as CASSRRRGRSLGGYTF.

This chain connects TRBV7-2 to TRBJ2-5; D unclear. Germline assignment: CDR1 SGHTA and CDR2 FQGNSA. The CDR3 length is 14 residues. Trimming took 5 bases from V and 5 from J, leaving 15 bases between them. DNA for the CDR3: TGTGCCAGCAGCCGAAGCCCTAAGTCGGAGACCCAGTACTTC. Translated: CASSRSPKSETQYF.

V gene TRBV9 combines with J gene TRBJ2-1; D not resolved. The germline CDR1 and CDR2 sequences are SGDLS and YYNGEE. This CDR3 is built from 17 residues. Trimming shortened V by 3 bases and J by 6 bases, and 22 bases separated the two germline ends. DNA of the CDR3: TGTGCCAGCAGCGGAGAACCCCTTGGACGATGGTCCAATGAGCAGTTCTTC. As protein: CASSGEPLGRWSNEQFF.

This clonotype was seen repeatedly, ten times or more. The chain recombines TRBV7-2 with TRBJ2-3; maybe TRBD1 (5 bases). The CDR3 is made up of 14 amino acids. CDR1 and CDR2 from the germline V gene are SGHTA and FQGNSA. Trimming pared 4 bases from V and 6 bases from J, leaving 14 bases between. CDR3 in amino acids: CASSSSPQGDTQYF. The CDR3 nucleotides read TGTGCCAGCAGCTCCTCACCCCAGGGCGATACGCAGTATTTT.

This clonotype was seen a handful of times. J is TRBJ2-7 and V is TRBV7-9; D gene uncertain. Germline-derived CDR1 and CDR2 are SEHNR and FQNEAQ (reference sequence). The CDR3 runs 14 residues. V lost 1 base, J lost 6 bases, and 13 bases lay in between. The CDR3 region has the DNA TGTGCCAGCAGCTTAGTTTTTGGGCCTTCCGAGCAGTACTTC. Translating it yields CASSLVFGPSEQYF.

The chain uses TRBV18 and TRBJ2-1, with 7 bases aligning to TRBD1. Gene TRBJ2-7 matches the end of the DNA better, so the J call may be wrong. Germline V gene sequence: CDR1 KGHSH, CDR2 LQKENI. This CDR3 has 15 residues. The DNA of the CDR3 is TGTGCCAGCTCACCACGGACCCGCAGGGGGAATGAGCAGTACTTC. Residues: CASSPRTRRGNEQYF.

This clonotype was observed at least ten times. This chain uses TRBV15 with TRBJ2-3; the match to TRBD1 covers 9 bases. Germline V CDR1 and CDR2: LNHNV, YYDKDF (reference sequence). The CDR3 extends over 17 amino acids. V was pared by 0 bases and J by 5 bases, with 9 bases of the junction left unmatched. The DNA of the CDR3 is TGTGCCACCAGCAGAGACCTCTCCGGGACAGGGTTAGATACGCAGTATTTT. It translates to CATSRDLSGTGLDTQYF.

The chain uses TRBV6-2 or TRBV6-3 and TRBJ2-1; D unresolved. V lost 4 bases to trimming and J lost 10 bases, with 8 bases between them. The CDR3 runs to 11 residues. CDR1 and CDR2 (germline): MNHEY, SVGEGT. CDR3 region: CASSSKGEQFF. CDR3 coding DNA: TGTGCCAGCAGTTCAAAGGGAGAGCAGTTCTTC.

The chain uses TRBV7-6 and TRBJ2-7; D remains ambiguous. V was shortened by 3 bases and J by 7 bases, with 10 bases between the two germline ends. Germline V gene lookup returns CDR1 SGHVS and CDR2 FNYEAQ. This CDR3 spans 12 amino acids. The CDR3: CASSFDLGEQYF. The DNA for the CDR3 is TGTGCCAGCAGCTTTGATCTCGGAGAGCAGTACTTC.

The rearrangement joins TRBV29-1 to TRBJ2-3, with 11 bases that match TRBD2. Trimming at V came to 4 bases and at J to 2 bases, leaving 8 bases not matched to a gene. Looked up from germline, CDR1 is SQVTM and CDR2 is ANQGSEA. This CDR3 has 16 residues. The CDR3 loop is CSVGRLAGGNTDTQYF. The DNA for the CDR3 is TGCAGCGTTGGCCGGCTAGCGGGGGGAAACACAGATACGCAGTATTTT.

This clonotype occurred a few times. This sequence joins TRBV27 and TRBJ2-3; 11 bases fit TRBD1. The CDR3 is 19 residues long. Germline assignment: CDR1 MNHEY and CDR2 SMNVEV (reference sequence). With V trimmed by 5 bases and J by 9 bases, 22 bases remained unmatched. The CDR3 DNA reads as TGTGCCAGCAGTCCCCGGACAGGGGGCGGAACGGGTGTCATCCTCACGCAGTATTTT. Protein product: CASSPRTGGGTGVILTQYF.

V usage is TRBV20-1 and J usage is TRBJ2-1; 9 nucleotides align to TRBD2. This CDR3 comprises 13 residues. Trimming at V came to 6 bases and at J to 6 bases, leaving 6 bases not matched to a gene. CDR1 DFQATT and CDR2 SNEGSKA come from the germline V gene (reference sequence). For the CDR3, the DNA is TGCAGTGCCAAGACTAGCGGACCCAATGAGCAGTTCTTC. Amino acid sequence: CSAKTSGPNEQFF.

The chain carries TRBV27 and TRBJ2-5; 8 positions match TRBD1. V was clipped by 6 bases and J by 5 bases; unmatched bases: 11. Germline assignment: CDR1 MNHEY and CDR2 SMNVEV (reference sequence). The CDR3 covers 15 residues. The CDR3 bases are TGTGCCAGCAGCCCTAACAGGGGGGTGGGTGAGACCCAGTACTTC. This sequence encodes CASSPNRGVGETQYF.

The V call is TRBV20-1, the J call TRBJ2-4; D call uncertain. The J call could be wrong; TRBJ2-7 is a better fit for the DNA end. Germline assignment: CDR1 DFQATT and CDR2 SNEGSKA (reference sequence). The CDR3 totals 12 residues. The CDR3 DNA reads TGCAGTGCTAACCGACTCGGCTACGAGCAGTACTTC. Protein product: CSANRLGYEQYF.

This clonotype has a handful of counts. This rearrangement joins TRBV27 to TRBJ2-7; D is perhaps TRBD2 (6 bases). Germline V gene data show CDR1 as MNHEY and CDR2 as SMNVEV (reference sequence). Deletions cut 3 bases from V and 7 bases from J, with 13 bases between. The CDR3 length is 13 residues. The CDR3 region is CASSFGGVGEQYF. In DNA form, the CDR3 reads TGTGCCAGCAGTTTCGGGGGAGTGGGAGAGCAGTACTTC.

This clonotype has ten or more counts. V gene TRBV29-1 combines with J gene TRBJ2-2, with D hard to call. This CDR3 region has 14 residues. CDR1 is SQVTM, CDR2 ANQGSEA, per germline. Trimming shortened V by 3 bases and J by 1 base, and 9 bases separated the two germline ends. This CDR3 reads CSVEMGRNTGELFF. The DNA of the CDR3 is TGCAGCGTTGAGATGGGCAGGAACACCGGGGAGCTGTTTTTT.

The CDR3 reads CSAGGPSGGTEQYF. The CDR3 bases are TGCAGTGCTGGAGGCCCTAGCGGGGGGACTGAGCAGTACTTC. V is TRBV20-1 and J is TRBJ2-5; 11 bases agree with TRBD2. The CDR3 extends over 14 amino acids. Per the germline V gene, CDR1 is DFQATT and CDR2 is SNEGSKA (reference sequence). J gave up 11 bases and V 5 bases, and 13 bases lay outside the gene matches.

This clonotype was found a few times. A much larger clone lies a single base off, so this may be a read error. The chain recombines TRBV27 with TRBJ2-2, with D unclear. V lost 5 bases and J 7 bases, leaving 14 bases between the germline ends. The V gene's germline CDR1 is MNHEY and CDR2 SMNVEV (reference sequence). The CDR3 is 14 amino acids. The CDR3 nucleotides read TGTGCCAGCAGTGTTGGGTTAAGGATCGGGGAGCTGTTTTTT. Amino acid sequence: CASSVGLRIGELFF.

In this sample, this clonotype turned up a few times. The chain carries TRBV7-2 and TRBJ2-1; 10 positions agree with TRBD2. V shed 5 bases and J 8 bases; nucleotides not matched to a gene: 9. The CDR3 consists of 15 residues. CDR1 SGHTA and CDR2 FQGNSA come from the germline V gene. The CDR3 DNA follows: TGTGCCAGCAGCCCAGCGAGCGGGAGGGCCTATGAGCAGTTCTTC. Its translation: CASSPASGRAYEQFF.